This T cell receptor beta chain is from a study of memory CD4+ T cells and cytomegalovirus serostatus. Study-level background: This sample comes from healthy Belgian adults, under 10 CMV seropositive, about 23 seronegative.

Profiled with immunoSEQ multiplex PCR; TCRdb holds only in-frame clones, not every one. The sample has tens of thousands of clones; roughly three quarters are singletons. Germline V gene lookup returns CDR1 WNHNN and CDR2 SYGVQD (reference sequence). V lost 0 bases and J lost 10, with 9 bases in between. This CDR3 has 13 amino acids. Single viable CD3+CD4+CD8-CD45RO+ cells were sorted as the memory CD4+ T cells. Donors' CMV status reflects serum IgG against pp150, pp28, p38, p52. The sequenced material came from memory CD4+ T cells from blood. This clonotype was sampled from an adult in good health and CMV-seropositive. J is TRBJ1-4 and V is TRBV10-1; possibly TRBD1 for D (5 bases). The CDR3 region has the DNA TGCGCCAGCAGTGAGTCTAACGGGGGAAAACTGTTTTTT. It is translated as CASSESNGGKLFF.